This T cell receptor beta chain originates from a study of T cell clonotyping in hematopoietic cell transplantation. The table came from immunoSEQ multiplex PCR; TCRdb's copy has only in-frame clones and leaves some out. Among about 5,100 clones listed, 72% were seen once. As for this clone: Antigen unknown.

Study-wide results and limits: Recipient TCR diversity dropped after transplant; expanded clonotypes rose from day 30 to 180. Without cell sorting, CD4 versus CD8 contributions remain unresolved. Broader posttransplant TCR repertoire diversity was predicted by graft donor and pretransplant recipient Inverse Simpson Index values.

The CDR3 totals 19 residues. V lost 6 bases to trimming and J lost 0 bases, with 21 bases between them. Germline lookup yields CDR1 LNHNV and CDR2 YYDKDF (reference sequence). The sample consisted of PBMCs, taken 100 days after allogeneic stem cell transplant. This clonotype originated in a female patient in her fifties who had an allogeneic stem cell transplant, so the T cells may come from the graft donor. Some clones in this sample may be carry-over from other donors' samples. V and J are TRBV15 and TRBJ2-6; possible D gene TRBD2, 6 bases. The CDR3 DNA is TGTGCCACCAGTCTCCCCGGGACTTTTTTCAACTCTGGGGCCAACGTCCTGACTTTC. Encoded protein: CATSLPGTFFNSGANVLTF.